The following is a TCR beta chain sequence with its context. Arm-PCR of CDR3 regions with iRepertoire HTBI primers generated TCR beta libraries. Each CDR3 protein is one row after TCRdb ran MiXCR on the multiplex PCR reads. The sample has about 460,000 distinct CDR3 sequences; roughly 23% are singletons. This sample is part of a study of regulatory T cells in long-lasting Graves disease. About the research overall: Persistent Graves' disease meant over 5 years of antithyroid drugs with positive TSH receptor antibodies.

The V end was cut by 10 bases, the J end by 0 bases, with 8 bases between. This CDR3 has 13 residues. Germline V gene data show CDR1 as KGHDR and CDR2 as SFDVKD. Time point in this sample: persistent/refractory GD, antithyroid drugs over 5 years with positive TRAb. PBMC-derived RNA was used for the TCR library. The TCR was taken from a female donor with Graves disease. The sample in question was peripheral blood mononuclear cells (PBMCs), obtained when the disease was refractory, from a patient treated with antithyroid drugs. The chain employs TRBV24-1 and TRBJ2-2, with D hard to call. The DNA for the CDR3 is TGTGCCACTTACGACACGAACACCGGGGAGCTGTTTTTT. Its protein product is CATYDTNTGELFF.